This TCR beta chain was captured by sequencing in a study of CD8 T cell repertoires and HIV-1 epitope variants. At the level of the study: Enriched T cells were co-cultured with equal autologous T cell-negative cells.

This clone has only a few counts. The antigen remains undetermined. Survey-depth immunoSEQ sequencing covered TCR beta CDR3 regions. The method was immunoSEQ multiplex PCR; TCRdb's version includes in-frame clones alone and lacks a portion of them. The profile shows about 6,300 clones, roughly 65% of them singletons. The CDR3 is 13 amino acids. With 7 bases clipped from V and 4 bases from J, the junction kept 7 bases outside the gene matches. The germline CDR1 and CDR2 sequences are SEHNR and FQNEAQ (reference sequence). General study findings and limits: Nef KF9 drew roughly 5 clonotypes and HW9 one, without TAALDMSHF responses. Of about 10 antigen-specific beta clonotypes, five to seven appeared to cross-react with escape variants.

The chain has TRBV7-9 and TRBJ2-7; TRBD1 agrees at 7 bases. Sequenced sample: cultured CD8+ T cells derived from PBMCs. The receptor was isolated from a male donor with HIV. The CDR3 nucleotides read TGTGCCAGCACCACTTGGGACAGATACGAGCAGTACTTC. Translation: CASTTWDRYEQYF. Combining the CDR3 with reference TRBV7-9 and TRBJ2-7 gives the whole variable domain DTGVSQNPRHKITKRGQNVTFRCDPISEHNRLYWYRQTLGQGPEFLTYFQNEAQLEKSRLLSDRFSAERPKGSFSTLEIQRTEQGDSAMYLCASTTWDRYEQYFGPGTRLTVT.